These 21 T cell receptor beta chains were sequenced from one sample in a study of blood T cell repertoires in COVID-19. Sequenced by immunoSEQ multiplex PCR; TCRdb stores in-frame clones only, minus some. The profile covers roughly 62,000 clones, with approximately 82% appearing a single time and roughly 3.5% taken by the ten largest. The sample was peripheral blood. The origin of the receptors is a man aged 55 to 70 with acute or convalescent COVID-19.

This sequence joins TRBV7-3 and TRBJ1-1; D is ambiguous. This CDR3 spans 15 amino acids. V lost 1 base to trimming and J lost 2 bases, with 11 bases between them. Germline lookup yields CDR1 SGHTA and CDR2 FQGTGA. As DNA, the CDR3 is TGTGCCAGCAGCTTAAACCCCACGGTTAACACTGAAGCTTTCTTT. Translation gives CASSLNPTVNTEAFF.

This CDR3 reads CASSFPDRGKIGTGELFF. DNA for the CDR3: TGTGCCAGCAGCTTTCCGGACAGGGGTAAGATCGGCACCGGGGAGCTGTTTTTT. The chain joins TRBV5-6 to TRBJ2-2; 9 bases match TRBD1. V lost 2 bases and J lost 4; bases outside the gene matches: 12. CDR1 and CDR2 (germline): SGHDT, YYEEEE. The CDR3 is 18 amino acids.

The chain has TRBV19 and TRBJ2-2; 7 bases are a match to TRBD2. This CDR3 region has 15 residues. Germline CDR1 reads LNHDA; CDR2 reads SQIVND (reference sequence). The V segment lost 6 bases and the J segment 0 bases; nucleotides outside the gene matches: 4. CDR3 DNA: TGTGCCAGTAGGGGAGGGTACCCGAACACCGGGGAGCTGTTTTTT. The encoded protein is CASRGGYPNTGELFF.

The chain employs TRBV29-1 and TRBJ1-1, with a weak D call TRBD1 (6 bases). The germline V and J ends were trimmed by 7 bases and 2 bases, with 14 bases remaining between them. Germline lookup yields CDR1 SQVTM and CDR2 ANQGSEA. CDR3 length: 13 residues. The CDR3 protein is CSAFWTANTEAFF. The CDR3 nucleotides are TGCAGCGCCTTTTGGACAGCAAACACTGAAGCTTTCTTT.

The chain uses TRBV13 and TRBJ1-1; no firm D call. CDR1 is PRHDT and CDR2 is FYEKMQ in the germline V gene (reference sequence). Trimming removed 4 bases at V and 1 base at J, with 13 bases between. CDR3 size: 15 residues. The DNA for the CDR3 is TGTGCCAGCAGCTCCAGTAGCACCCCGAACACTGAAGCTTTCTTT. Protein sequence: CASSSSSTPNTEAFF.

The chain employs TRBV25-1 and TRBJ2-3; D possibly corresponds to TRBD1 (5 bases). V was shortened by 6 bases and J by 2 bases, with 9 bases between the two germline ends. CDR1 MGHDK and CDR2 SYGVNS come from the germline V gene. CDR3 length: 13 residues. As DNA, the CDR3 is TGTGCCAGCAGCCAGGGTAACACAGATACGCAGTATTTT. This encodes CASSQGNTDTQYF. The variable domain in full, completed from reference TRBV25-1 and TRBJ2-3, reads EADIYQTPRYLVIGTGKKITLECSQTMGHDKMYWYQQDPGMELHLIHYSYGVNSTEKGDLSSESTVSRIRTEHFPLTLESARPSHTSQYLCASSQGNTDTQYFGPGTRLTVL.

The genes are TRBV12-3 or TRBV12-4 and TRBJ1-1; D gene unclear. The CDR3 runs to 13 residues. V was pared by 3 bases and J by 11 bases, with 16 bases between. CDR3 amino acids: CASSLKSFLDAFF. The CDR3, as DNA: TGTGCCAGCAGTTTGAAGAGTTTCCTTGATGCTTTCTTT.

About this clone: It is likely a read error, because the conserved phenylalanine at the end of the CDR3 is missing. The limits of the CDR3 on the DNA are not certain, so only TCRdb's listed CDR3 is given. The chain combines TRBV21-1 with TRBJ2-3; the DNA was not compared with TRBD2, the D call given in the table. TRBV21-1 is a pseudogene segment. The CDR3 sequence runs 14 residues, both termini included. CDR3 loop: CASSKERGGSRAHN.

The chain has TRBV19 and TRBJ1-2; no clear D. Between the trimmed V and J ends, which lost 0 bases and 3 bases, there was a span of 8 bases. This CDR3 contains 14 residues. CDR1 and CDR2 (germline): LNHDA, SQIVND (reference sequence). CDR3 loop: CASSIERDYYGYTF. CDR3 DNA: TGTGCCAGTAGTATAGAACGGGATTACTATGGCTACACCTTC.

The chain employs TRBV5-8 and TRBJ2-7, with D perhaps TRBD1 (6 bases). The CDR3 runs 15 residues. Looked up from germline, CDR1 is SGHTS and CDR2 is YDEGEE. V was shortened by 4 bases and J by 2 bases, with 16 bases between the two germline ends. The DNA of the CDR3 is TGTGCCAGCAGCCGGCCAGGACAGTTAGCCTACGAGCAGTACTTC. Amino acid sequence: CASSRPGQLAYEQYF.

This chain uses TRBV21-1 with TRBJ1-5; the table's D gene call, TRBD1, was not cross checked with the DNA. TRBV21-1 is a pseudogene segment. This CDR3 has 14 amino acids. This CDR3 reads CASSRTGGDQPQHF. In nucleotides, the CDR3 is TGTGCCAGCAGCCGGACAGGGGGCGACCAGCCCCAGCATTTT.

V is TRBV7-2 and J is TRBJ2-7; D remains unclear. V gave up 3 bases and J gave up 9 bases, with 9 bases separating them. The CDR3 is made up of 11 amino acids. Germline V gene lookup returns CDR1 SGHTA and CDR2 FQGNSA. The chain's CDR3 is CASSFSVLQYF. Written as DNA, the CDR3 is TGTGCCAGCAGCTTTTCGGTACTGCAGTACTTC.

V is TRBV6-5 and J is TRBJ1-3; D remains ambiguous. V lost 11 bases and J lost 0, with 14 bases in between. Per the germline V gene, CDR1 is MNHEY and CDR2 is SVGAGI. This CDR3 region has 14 residues. The CDR3, as DNA: TGTGCCCGCTCCCTGGGAGACTCTGGAAACACCATATATTTT. This encodes CARSLGDSGNTIYF.

The chain couples TRBV6-5 to TRBJ2-1, with TRBD2 identical over 9 bases. Trimming at V came to 0 bases and at J to 10 bases, leaving 7 bases not matched to a gene. CDR1 and CDR2 (germline): MNHEY, SVGAGI. The CDR3 spans 15 residues. DNA of the CDR3: TGTGCCAGCAGTTACTCCGGCGGGGGGGCGAGAGAGCAGTTCTTC. Protein sequence: CASSYSGGGAREQFF.

V and J are TRBV12-3 or TRBV12-4 and TRBJ2-1; D ambiguous. V was pared by 3 bases and J by 7 bases, with 7 bases between. This CDR3 has 12 residues. CDR3 coding DNA: TGTGCCAGCAGTTTTCTAGTTAATGAGCAGTTCTTC. It codes for CASSFLVNEQFF.

This clone was seen only once. The chain links TRBV11-3 to TRBJ1-1; D is perhaps TRBD1 (6 bases). The germline gives CDR1 SGHNT, CDR2 YENEEA. This CDR3 has 15 amino acids. Between the trimmed V and J ends, which lost 0 bases and 3 bases, there was a span of 11 bases. The CDR3 protein is CASSLEHGQHTEAFF. CDR3 sequence (DNA): TGTGCCAGCAGCTTAGAACATGGACAGCACACTGAAGCTTTCTTT.

This clone was observed a few times. The V call is TRBV4-1, the J call TRBJ2-1; 12 bases fit TRBD2. CDR3 length equals 16 residues. Germline V gene lookup returns CDR1 MGHRA and CDR2 YSYEKL. Trimming at V came to 4 bases and at J to 9 bases, leaving 10 bases not matched to a gene. CDR3 protein: CASSPEGLAGGSEQFF. The CDR3 DNA is TGCGCCAGCAGCCCGGAGGGGCTAGCGGGGGGGAGTGAGCAGTTCTTC.

The rearrangement links TRBV29-1 to TRBJ1-1, with 10 bases lining up with TRBD1. V shed 6 bases, J shed 4 bases, and the junction held 11 bases outside the gene matches. Germline CDR1 reads SQVTM; CDR2 reads ANQGSEA. The CDR3 is 15 residues long. DNA of the CDR3: TGCAGCGTCTCCGACAGGGGGCTTGAGGGCACTGAAGCTTTCTTT. Amino acid sequence: CSVSDRGLEGTEAFF.

The V gene is TRBV7-3, the J gene TRBJ2-2; 10 bases align to TRBD1. Germline CDR1 reads SGHTA; CDR2 reads FQGTGA. With V trimmed by 2 bases and J by 5 bases, 5 bases remained unmatched. The CDR3 runs 16 residues. The CDR3 is CASSLAGTGDTGELFF. The CDR3 DNA reads TGTGCCAGCAGCTTAGCGGGGACAGGGGATACCGGGGAGCTGTTTTTT.

The count of this clone is one. This chain links TRBV24-1 with TRBJ2-1; 9 positions match TRBD1. The CDR3 is made up of 16 amino acids. Germline loops: CDR1 KGHDR, CDR2 SFDVKD. After removal of 4 bases from V and 8 bases from J, the junction contained 11 bases not matched to a gene. The CDR3 nucleotides read TGTGCCACCAGTGACATCCCGGGACAGGGATTGGATGAGCAGTTCTTC. Protein sequence: CATSDIPGQGLDEQFF.

This chain connects TRBV29-1 to TRBJ2-5; no definite D call. Germline-derived CDR1 and CDR2 are SQVTM and ANQGSEA. The CDR3 length is 12 residues. V was shortened by 7 bases and J by 1 base, with 10 bases between the two germline ends. The CDR3 here is CSGAYIQETQYF. CDR3 DNA sequence: TGCAGCGGTGCTTACATCCAAGAGACCCAGTACTTC.